The rows below give T cell receptor beta chains drawn from one sample of a study of blood T cell repertoires in COVID-19. The method was immunoSEQ multiplex PCR; TCRdb's version includes in-frame clones alone and lacks a portion of them. This sample has about 330,000 clones, with 92% found just once. The sequenced sample consisted of PBMCs or T cells enriched from blood (not recorded which). The receptors here all came from a woman aged 25 to 45 who had recovered from COVID-19. Each CDR3 is given with its conserved first and last residue. Clone size, where shown, is once, few, many, or a class for clones that have expanded.

length	V	J	size	CDR3
15	TRBV28	TRBJ2-7	once	CASLTTGGNSYEQYF
15	TRBV28	TRBJ1-4	.	CASTSGSPGDEKLFF
16	TRBV4-1	TRBJ2-7	few	CASSSYGTSGAYEQYF
15	TRBV19	TRBJ1-2	.	CASRRTGTSNYGYTF
13	TRBV6-5	TRBJ2-7	once	CASSRGLSYEQYF
19	TRBV19	TRBJ2-7	.	CASSPLKKLSDQSSYEQYF
17	TRBV19	TRBJ2-3	.	CASSRVLAGVGTDTQYF
18	TRBV9	TRBJ2-4	.	CASSVGFGAGVAKNIQYF
16	TRBV20-1	TRBJ1-2	.	CSASEPGWATNYGYTF
14	TRBV18	TRBJ2-7	.	CASSPPNGAYEQYF
12	TRBV4-2	TRBJ2-1	.	CASRGLDNEQFF
13	TRBV6-5	TRBJ1-1	.	CASSYSNSRQAFF
15	TRBV5-1	TRBJ2-2	.	CASSSGTGHTGELFF
11	TRBV7-2	TRBJ2-3	.	CRTASMNTQYF